This TCR beta chain was profiled in a study of shared clonotypes between healthy human individuals. Study observations and caveats: Across subsets, estimated richness was generally greater for naive than for memory populations. Depth of sequencing was expected to influence donor clonotype sharing.

Healthy and HIV-negative, the adult donors had no recent acute infections or vaccinations. Authors' processing steps: Junction-only immunoSEQ sequences carried no quality scores, so filtering differed. The data were produced by immunoSEQ multiplex PCR, yet TCRdb's version contains in-frame clones alone and is incomplete. The V and J calls and clone size are taken from that table; D and trimming were inferred from the DNA. Among fewer than 3 million clones, around 93% were seen once, and the ten largest hold around 0.4%. The germline V gene has CDR1 MDHEN and CDR2 SYDVKM. Trimming took 1 base from V and 8 from J; bases not matched to a gene: 6. The CDR3 sequence is 15 residues long. For this clone: Its matching antigen is unknown.

This clonotype was sampled from a man aged 18-30 years in good health. Some clones in this sample may be carry-over from other donors' samples. The chain uses TRBV28 and TRBJ2-2, with 8 bases aligning to TRBD2. Sequencing used naive CD4+ T cells from PBMCs. Subset described: CD45RA+ positively selected. The CDR3 loop is CASSLLSGGQGELFF. CDR3 DNA sequence: TGTGCCAGCAGTTTATTGTCGGGAGGGCAAGGGGAGCTGTTTTTT.